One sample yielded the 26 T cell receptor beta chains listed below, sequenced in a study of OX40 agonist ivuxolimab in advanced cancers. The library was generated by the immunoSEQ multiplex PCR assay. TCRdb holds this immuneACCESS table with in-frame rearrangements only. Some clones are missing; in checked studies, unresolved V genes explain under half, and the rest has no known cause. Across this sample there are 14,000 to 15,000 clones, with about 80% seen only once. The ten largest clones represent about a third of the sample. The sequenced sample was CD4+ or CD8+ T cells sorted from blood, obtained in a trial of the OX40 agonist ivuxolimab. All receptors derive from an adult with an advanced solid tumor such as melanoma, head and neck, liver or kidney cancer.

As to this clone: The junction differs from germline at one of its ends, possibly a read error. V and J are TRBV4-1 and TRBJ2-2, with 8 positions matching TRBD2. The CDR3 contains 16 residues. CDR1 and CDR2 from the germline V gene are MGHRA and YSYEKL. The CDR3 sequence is CVSSQESGSFPGELFF. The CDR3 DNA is TGCGTCAGCAGCCAAGAGAGCGGGAGCTTTCCCGGGGAGCTGTTTTTT.

The CDR3 DNA is TGTGCTATCCCCGCATTCTTCAATCAGCCCCAGCATTTT. This translates into CAIPAFFNQPQHF. The gene calls are TRBV7-7 and TRBJ1-5; D is uncertain. The CDR3 has 13 amino acids. The germline V gene has CDR1 SSHAT and CDR2 FNYEAQ (reference sequence).

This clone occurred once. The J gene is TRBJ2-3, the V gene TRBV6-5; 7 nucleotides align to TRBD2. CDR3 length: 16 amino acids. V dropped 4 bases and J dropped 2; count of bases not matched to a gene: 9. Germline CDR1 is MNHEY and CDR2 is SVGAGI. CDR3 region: CASSWTGTTNTDTQYF. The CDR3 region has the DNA TGTGCCAGCAGTTGGACCGGGACTACAAACACAGATACGCAGTATTTT.

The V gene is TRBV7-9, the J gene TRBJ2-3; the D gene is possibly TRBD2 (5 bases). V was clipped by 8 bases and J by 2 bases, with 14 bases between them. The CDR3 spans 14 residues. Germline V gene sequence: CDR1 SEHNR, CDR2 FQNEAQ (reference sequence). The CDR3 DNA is TGTGCCAGCCCCCCGAGCGGATTCACAGATACGCAGTATTTT. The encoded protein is CASPPSGFTDTQYF. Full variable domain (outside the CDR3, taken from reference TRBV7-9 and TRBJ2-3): DTGVSQNPRHKITKRGQNVTFRCDPISEHNRLYWYRQTLGQGPEFLTYFQNEAQLEKSRLLSDRFSAERPKGSFSTLEIQRTEQGDSAMYLCASPPSGFTDTQYFGPGTRLTVL.

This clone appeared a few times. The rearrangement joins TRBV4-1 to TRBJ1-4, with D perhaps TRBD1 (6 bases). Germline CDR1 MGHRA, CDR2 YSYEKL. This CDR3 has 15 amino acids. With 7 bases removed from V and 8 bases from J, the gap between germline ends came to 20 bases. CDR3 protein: CASTTTGARREKLFF. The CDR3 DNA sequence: TGCGCCAGCACCACCACGGGGGCGCGTAGGGAAAAACTGTTTTTT.

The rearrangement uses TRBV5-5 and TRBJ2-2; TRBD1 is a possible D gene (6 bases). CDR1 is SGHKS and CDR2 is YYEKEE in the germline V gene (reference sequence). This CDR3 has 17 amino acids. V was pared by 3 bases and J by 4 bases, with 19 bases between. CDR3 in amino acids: CASSSTGTRAPTGELFF. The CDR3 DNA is TGTGCCAGCAGCTCGACCGGGACAAGGGCCCCCACCGGGGAGCTGTTTTTT.

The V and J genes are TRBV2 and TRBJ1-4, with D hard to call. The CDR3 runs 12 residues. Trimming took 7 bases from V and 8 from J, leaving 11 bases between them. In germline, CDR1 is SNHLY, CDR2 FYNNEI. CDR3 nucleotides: TGTGCCAGCACAAAAGTGGGAGAAAAACTGTTTTTT. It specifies CASTKVGEKLFF.

CDR3 sequence (DNA): TGTGCCAGCAGTCCCGGACGGATTAACTATGGCTACACCTTC. Translated, it gives CASSPGRINYGYTF. This sequence joins TRBV28 and TRBJ1-2, with unresolved D. The V end lost 5 bases, the J end lost 1 base, and 11 bases lay between the germline ends. The CDR3 spans 14 residues. Germline CDR1 is MDHEN and CDR2 is SYDVKM.

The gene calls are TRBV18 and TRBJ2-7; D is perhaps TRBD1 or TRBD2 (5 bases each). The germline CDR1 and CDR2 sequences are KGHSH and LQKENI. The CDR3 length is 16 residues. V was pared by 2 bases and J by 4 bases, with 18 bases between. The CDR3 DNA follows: TGTGCCAGCTCACCATTCTTGGGGACCGGTGAATACGAGCAGTACTTC. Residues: CASSPFLGTGEYEQYF.

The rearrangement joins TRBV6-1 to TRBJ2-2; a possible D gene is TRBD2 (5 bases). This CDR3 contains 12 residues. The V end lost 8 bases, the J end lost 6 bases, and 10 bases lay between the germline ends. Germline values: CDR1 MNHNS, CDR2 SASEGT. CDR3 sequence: CASRFGAGELFF. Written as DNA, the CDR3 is TGTGCCAGCCGATTCGGGGCCGGGGAGCTGTTTTTT.

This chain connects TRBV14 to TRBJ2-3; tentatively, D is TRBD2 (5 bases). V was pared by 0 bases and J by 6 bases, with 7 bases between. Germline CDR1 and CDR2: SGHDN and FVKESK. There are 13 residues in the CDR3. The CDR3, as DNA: TGTGCCAGCAGCCAAGAAAGAGGGGATACGCAGTATTTT. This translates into CASSQERGDTQYF.

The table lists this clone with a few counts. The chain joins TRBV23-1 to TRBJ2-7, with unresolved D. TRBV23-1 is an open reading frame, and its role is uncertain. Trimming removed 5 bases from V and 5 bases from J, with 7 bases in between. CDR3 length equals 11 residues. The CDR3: CASSESDEQYF. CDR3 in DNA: TGCGCCAGCAGTGAAAGCGACGAGCAGTACTTC.

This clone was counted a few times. CDR3 protein: CASSPLGPDTDTQYF. The CDR3 DNA follows: TGTGCCAGCAGCCCCCTGGGGCCTGACACAGATACGCAGTATTTT. J is TRBJ2-3 and V is TRBV5-4; D possibly corresponds to TRBD1 (5 bases). This CDR3 is 15 amino acids long. V dropped 4 bases and J dropped 2 bases, with 14 bases sitting between them. Germline V gene lookup returns CDR1 SGHNT and CDR2 YYREEE (reference sequence).

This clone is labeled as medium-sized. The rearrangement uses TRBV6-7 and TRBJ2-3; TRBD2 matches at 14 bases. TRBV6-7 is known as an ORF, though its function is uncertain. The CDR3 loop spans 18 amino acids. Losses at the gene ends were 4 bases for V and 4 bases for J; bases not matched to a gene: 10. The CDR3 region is CASSSTGTSGRRADTQYF. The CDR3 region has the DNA TGTGCCAGCAGTTCAACCGGGACTAGCGGGAGAAGGGCAGATACGCAGTATTTT.

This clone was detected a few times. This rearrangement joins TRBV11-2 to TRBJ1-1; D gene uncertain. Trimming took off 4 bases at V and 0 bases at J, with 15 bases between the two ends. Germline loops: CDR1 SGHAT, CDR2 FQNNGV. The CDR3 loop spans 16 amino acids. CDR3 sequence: CASSYPHRELNTEAFF. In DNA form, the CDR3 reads TGTGCCAGCAGCTACCCACACCGCGAACTGAACACTGAAGCTTTCTTT.

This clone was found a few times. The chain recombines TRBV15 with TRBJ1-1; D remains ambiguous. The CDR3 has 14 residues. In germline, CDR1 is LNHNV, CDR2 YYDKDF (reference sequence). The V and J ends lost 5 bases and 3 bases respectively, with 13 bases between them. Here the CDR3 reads CATSRAERDTEAFF. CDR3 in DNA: TGTGCCACCAGCCGGGCGGAGCGGGACACTGAAGCTTTCTTT.

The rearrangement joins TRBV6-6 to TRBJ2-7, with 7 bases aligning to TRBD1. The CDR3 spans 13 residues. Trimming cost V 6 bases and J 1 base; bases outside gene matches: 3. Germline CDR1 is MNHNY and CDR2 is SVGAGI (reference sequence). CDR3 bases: TGTGCCAGCAGCCCGACAGGGTCCTACGAGCAGTACTTC. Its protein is CASSPTGSYEQYF.

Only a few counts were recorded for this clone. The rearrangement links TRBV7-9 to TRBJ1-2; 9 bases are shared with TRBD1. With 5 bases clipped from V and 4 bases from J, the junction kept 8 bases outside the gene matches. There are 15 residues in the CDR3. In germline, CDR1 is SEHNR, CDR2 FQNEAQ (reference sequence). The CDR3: CASSGITGGVYGYTF. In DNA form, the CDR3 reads TGTGCCAGCAGCGGAATCACAGGGGGCGTCTATGGCTACACCTTC.

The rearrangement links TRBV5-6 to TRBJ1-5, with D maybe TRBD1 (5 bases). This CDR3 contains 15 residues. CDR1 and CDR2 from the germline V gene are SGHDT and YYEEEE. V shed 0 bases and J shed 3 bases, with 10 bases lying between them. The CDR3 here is CASSLGGTFNQPQHF. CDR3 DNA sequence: TGTGCCAGCAGCTTGGGGGGGACCTTCAATCAGCCCCAGCATTTT.

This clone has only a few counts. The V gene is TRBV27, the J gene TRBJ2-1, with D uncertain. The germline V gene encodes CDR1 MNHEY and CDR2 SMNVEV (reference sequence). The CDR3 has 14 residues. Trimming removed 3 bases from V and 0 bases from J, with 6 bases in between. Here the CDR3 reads CASSFADSYNEQFF. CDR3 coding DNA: TGTGCCAGCAGTTTCGCGGACTCCTACAATGAGCAGTTCTTC.

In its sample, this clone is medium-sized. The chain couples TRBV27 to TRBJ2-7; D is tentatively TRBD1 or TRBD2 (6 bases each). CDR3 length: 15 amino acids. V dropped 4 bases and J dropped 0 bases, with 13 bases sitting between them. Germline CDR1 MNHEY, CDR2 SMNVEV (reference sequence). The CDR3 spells CASSWKGGLSYEQYF. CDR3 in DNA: TGTGCCAGCAGTTGGAAGGGGGGCCTCTCCTACGAGCAGTACTTC.

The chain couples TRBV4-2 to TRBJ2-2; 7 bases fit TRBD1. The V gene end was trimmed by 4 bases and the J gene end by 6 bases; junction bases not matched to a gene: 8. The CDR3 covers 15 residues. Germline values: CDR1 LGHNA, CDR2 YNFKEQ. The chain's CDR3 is CASSRELGTAGELFF. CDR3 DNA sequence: TGTGCCAGCAGCCGCGAATTAGGGACAGCCGGGGAGCTGTTTTTT.

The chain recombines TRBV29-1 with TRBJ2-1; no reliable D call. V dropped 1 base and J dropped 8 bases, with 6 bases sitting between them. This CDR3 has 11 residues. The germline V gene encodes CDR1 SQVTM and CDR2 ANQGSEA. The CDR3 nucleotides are TGCAGCGTTGAAGGTTTCCATGAGCAGTTCTTC. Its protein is CSVEGFHEQFF.

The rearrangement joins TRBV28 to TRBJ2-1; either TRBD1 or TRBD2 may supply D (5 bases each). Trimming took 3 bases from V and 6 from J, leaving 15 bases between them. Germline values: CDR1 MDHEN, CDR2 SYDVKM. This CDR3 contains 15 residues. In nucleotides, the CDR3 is TGTGCCAGCAGTTTTTCCCCGGGGACGGCCAATGAGCAGTTCTTC. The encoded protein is CASSFSPGTANEQFF.

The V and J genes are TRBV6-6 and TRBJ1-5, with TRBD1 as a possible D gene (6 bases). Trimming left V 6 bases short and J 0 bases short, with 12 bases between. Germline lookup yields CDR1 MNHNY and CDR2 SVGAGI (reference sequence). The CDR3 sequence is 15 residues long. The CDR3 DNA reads TGTGCCAGCAGATTGGGACACCCTAGCAATCAGCCCCAGCATTTT. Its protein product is CASRLGHPSNQPQHF.

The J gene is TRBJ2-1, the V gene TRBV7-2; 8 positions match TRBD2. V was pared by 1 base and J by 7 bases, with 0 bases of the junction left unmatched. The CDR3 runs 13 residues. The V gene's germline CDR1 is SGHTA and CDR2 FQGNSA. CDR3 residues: CASSLGLANEQFF. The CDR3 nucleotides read TGTGCCAGCAGCTTAGGACTAGCGAATGAGCAGTTCTTC.